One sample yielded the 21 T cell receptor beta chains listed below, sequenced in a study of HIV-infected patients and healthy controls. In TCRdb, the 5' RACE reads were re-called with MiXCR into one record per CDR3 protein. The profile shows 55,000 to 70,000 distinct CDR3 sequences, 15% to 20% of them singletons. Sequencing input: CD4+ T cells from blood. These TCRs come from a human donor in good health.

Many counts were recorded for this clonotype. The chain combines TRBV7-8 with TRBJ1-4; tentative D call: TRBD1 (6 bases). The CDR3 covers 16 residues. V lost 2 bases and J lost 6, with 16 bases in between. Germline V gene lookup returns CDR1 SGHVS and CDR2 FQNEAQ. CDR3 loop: CASSLRVLGGDEKLFF. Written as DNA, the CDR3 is TGTGCCAGCAGCTTACGTGTCCTAGGGGGGGATGAAAAACTGTTTTTT.

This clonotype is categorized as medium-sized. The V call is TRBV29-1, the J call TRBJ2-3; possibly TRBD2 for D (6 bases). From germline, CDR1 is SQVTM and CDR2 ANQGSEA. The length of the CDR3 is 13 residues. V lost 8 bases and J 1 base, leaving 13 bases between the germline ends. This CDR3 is CSTRRGGTDTQYF. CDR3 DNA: TGCAGCACCCGGCGGGGCGGCACAGATACGCAGTATTTT.

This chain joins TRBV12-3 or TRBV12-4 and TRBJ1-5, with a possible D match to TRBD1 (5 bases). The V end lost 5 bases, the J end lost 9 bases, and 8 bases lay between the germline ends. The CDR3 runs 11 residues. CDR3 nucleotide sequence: TGTGCCAGCAGTCGGGGGGGGCCCCAGCATTTT. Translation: CASSRGGPQHF.

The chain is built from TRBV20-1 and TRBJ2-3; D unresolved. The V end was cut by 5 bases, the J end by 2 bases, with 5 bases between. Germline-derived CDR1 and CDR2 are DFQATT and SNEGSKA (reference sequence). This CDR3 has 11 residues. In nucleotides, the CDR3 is TGCAGTGCTGGATACACAGATACGCAGTATTTT. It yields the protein CSAGYTDTQYF.

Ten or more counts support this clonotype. For the CDR3, the DNA is TGCAGTGCAAGGACAGCCCTCCAAGAGACCCAGTACTTC. Its translation: CSARTALQETQYF. J is TRBJ2-5 and V is TRBV20-1, with a weak D call TRBD1 (6 bases). This CDR3 contains 13 residues. Trimming took off 6 bases at V and 1 base at J, with 12 bases between the two ends. Germline assignment: CDR1 DFQATT and CDR2 SNEGSKA (reference sequence).

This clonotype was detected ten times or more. CDR3 sequence reads: CASRGEETGELFF. CDR3 sequence (DNA): TGTGCCAGCAGAGGGGAAGAGACCGGGGAGCTGTTTTTT. The V gene is TRBV2, the J gene TRBJ2-2, with D possibly matching TRBD1 (5 bases). Trimming removed 6 bases from V and 5 bases from J, with 10 bases in between. Per germline, CDR1 SNHLY and CDR2 FYNNEI. The CDR3 runs to 13 residues.

The CDR3 bases are TGTGCCAGCAGCGAAGGGGGGCTGGGGGAAGCTTTCTTT. It is translated as CASSEGGLGEAFF. This chain joins TRBV7-9 and TRBJ1-1; tentatively, D is TRBD1 (6 bases). The CDR3 is 13 residues long. V lost 5 bases and J lost 8, with 15 bases in between. Looked up from germline, CDR1 is SEHNR and CDR2 is FQNEAQ (reference sequence).

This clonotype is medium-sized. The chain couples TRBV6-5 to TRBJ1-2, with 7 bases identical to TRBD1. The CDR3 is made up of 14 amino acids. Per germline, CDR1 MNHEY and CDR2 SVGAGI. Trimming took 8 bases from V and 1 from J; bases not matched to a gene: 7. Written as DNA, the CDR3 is TGTGCCAGCGGACGGGACAGCTTTAACTATGGCTACACCTTC. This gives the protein CASGRDSFNYGYTF.

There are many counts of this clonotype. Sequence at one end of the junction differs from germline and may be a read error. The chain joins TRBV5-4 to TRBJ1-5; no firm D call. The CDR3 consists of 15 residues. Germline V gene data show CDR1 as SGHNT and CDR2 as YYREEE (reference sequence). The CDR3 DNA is TGTGCCAGCAGTTTGGCCCCAGGAGGAAATCAGCCCCAGCATTTT. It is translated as CASSLAPGGNQPQHF.

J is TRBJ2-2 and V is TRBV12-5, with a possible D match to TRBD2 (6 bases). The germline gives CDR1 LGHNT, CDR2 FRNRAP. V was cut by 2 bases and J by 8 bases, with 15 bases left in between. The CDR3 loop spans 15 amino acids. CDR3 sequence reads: CASGLPRGWRGELFF. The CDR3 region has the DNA TGTGCTAGTGGTTTGCCGCGGGGCTGGCGGGGGGAGCTGTTTTTT.

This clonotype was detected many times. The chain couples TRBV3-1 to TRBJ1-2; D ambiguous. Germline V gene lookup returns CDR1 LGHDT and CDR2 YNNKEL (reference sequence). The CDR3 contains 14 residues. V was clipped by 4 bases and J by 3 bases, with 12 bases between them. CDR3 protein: CASSPQQADYGYTF. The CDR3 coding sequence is TGTGCCAGCAGCCCACAACAAGCAGACTATGGCTACACCTTC.

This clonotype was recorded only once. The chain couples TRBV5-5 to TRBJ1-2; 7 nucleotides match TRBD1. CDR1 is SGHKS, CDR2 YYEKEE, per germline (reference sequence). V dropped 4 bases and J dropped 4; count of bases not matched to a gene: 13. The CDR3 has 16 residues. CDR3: CASSIEGQRSFYGYTF. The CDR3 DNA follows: TGTGCCAGCAGCATAGAGGGACAGCGAAGTTTCTATGGCTACACCTTC.

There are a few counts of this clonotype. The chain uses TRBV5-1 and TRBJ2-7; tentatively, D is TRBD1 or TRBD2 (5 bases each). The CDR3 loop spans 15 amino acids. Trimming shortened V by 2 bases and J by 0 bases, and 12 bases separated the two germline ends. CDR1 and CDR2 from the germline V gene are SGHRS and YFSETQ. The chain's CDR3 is CASSLTGTASYEQYF. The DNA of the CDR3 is TGCGCCAGCAGCTTAACCGGGACGGCCTCCTACGAGCAGTACTTC. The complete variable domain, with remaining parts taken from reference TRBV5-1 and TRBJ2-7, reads KAGVTQTPRYLIKTRGQQVTLSCSPISGHRSVSWYQQTPGQGLQFLFEYFSETQRNKGNFPGRFSGRQFSNSRSEMNVSTLELGDSALYLCASSLTGTASYEQYFGPGTRLTVT.

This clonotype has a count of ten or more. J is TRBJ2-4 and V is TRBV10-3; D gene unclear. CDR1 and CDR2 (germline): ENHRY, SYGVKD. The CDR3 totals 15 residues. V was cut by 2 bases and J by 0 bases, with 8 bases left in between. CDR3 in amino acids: CAISEQLLAKNIQYF. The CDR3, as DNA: TGTGCCATCAGTGAGCAGTTACTAGCCAAAAACATTCAGTACTTC.

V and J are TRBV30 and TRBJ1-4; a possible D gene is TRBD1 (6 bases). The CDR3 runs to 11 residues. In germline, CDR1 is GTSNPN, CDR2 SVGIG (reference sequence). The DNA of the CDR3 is TGTGTACAGGGAACGGGTGAAAAACTGTTTTTT. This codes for CVQGTGEKLFF. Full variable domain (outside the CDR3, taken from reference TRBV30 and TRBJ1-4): SQTIHQWPATLVQPVGSPLSLECTVEGTSNPNLYWYRQAAGRGLQLLFYSVGIGQISSEVPQNLSASRPQDRQFILSSKKLLLSDSGFYLCVQGTGEKLFFGSGTQLSVL.

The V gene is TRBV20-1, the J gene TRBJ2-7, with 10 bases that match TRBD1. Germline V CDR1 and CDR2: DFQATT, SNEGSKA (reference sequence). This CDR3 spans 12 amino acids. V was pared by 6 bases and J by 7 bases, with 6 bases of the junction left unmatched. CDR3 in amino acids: CSARQGASEQYF. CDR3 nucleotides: TGCAGTGCACGACAGGGGGCTAGTGAGCAGTACTTC.

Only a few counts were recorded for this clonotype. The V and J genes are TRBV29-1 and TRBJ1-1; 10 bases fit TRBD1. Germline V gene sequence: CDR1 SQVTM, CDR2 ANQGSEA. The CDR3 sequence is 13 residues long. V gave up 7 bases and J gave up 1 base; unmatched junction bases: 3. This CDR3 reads CSARTGGNTEAFF. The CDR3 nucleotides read TGCAGCGCACGGACAGGGGGGAACACTGAAGCTTTCTTT.

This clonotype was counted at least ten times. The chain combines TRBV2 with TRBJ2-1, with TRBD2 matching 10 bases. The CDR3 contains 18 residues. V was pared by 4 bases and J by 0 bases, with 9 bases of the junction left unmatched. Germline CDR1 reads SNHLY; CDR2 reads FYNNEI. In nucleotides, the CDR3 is TGTGCCAGCAGTGGGGTTACCGGGACTAGCGCCTCCTACAATGAGCAGTTCTTC. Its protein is CASSGVTGTSASYNEQFF.

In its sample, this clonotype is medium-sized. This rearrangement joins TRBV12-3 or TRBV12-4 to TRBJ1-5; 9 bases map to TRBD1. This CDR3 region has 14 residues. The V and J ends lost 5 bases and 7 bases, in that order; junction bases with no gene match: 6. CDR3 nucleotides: TGTGCCAGCAGTCCTGGGACAGGGCTGCAGCCCCAGCATTTT. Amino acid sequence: CASSPGTGLQPQHF.

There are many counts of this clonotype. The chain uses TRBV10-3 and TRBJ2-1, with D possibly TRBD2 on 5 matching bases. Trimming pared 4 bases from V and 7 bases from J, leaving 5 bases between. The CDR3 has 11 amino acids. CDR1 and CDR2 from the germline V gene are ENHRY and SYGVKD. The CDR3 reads CAISGTNEQFF. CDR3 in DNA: TGTGCCATCAGTGGGACTAATGAGCAGTTCTTC.

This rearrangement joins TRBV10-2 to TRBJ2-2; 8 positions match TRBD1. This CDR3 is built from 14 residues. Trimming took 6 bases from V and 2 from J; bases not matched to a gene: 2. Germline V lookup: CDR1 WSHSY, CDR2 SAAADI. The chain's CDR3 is CASRGQGNTGELFF. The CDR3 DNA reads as TGCGCCAGCAGAGGACAGGGAAACACCGGGGAGCTGTTTTTT.